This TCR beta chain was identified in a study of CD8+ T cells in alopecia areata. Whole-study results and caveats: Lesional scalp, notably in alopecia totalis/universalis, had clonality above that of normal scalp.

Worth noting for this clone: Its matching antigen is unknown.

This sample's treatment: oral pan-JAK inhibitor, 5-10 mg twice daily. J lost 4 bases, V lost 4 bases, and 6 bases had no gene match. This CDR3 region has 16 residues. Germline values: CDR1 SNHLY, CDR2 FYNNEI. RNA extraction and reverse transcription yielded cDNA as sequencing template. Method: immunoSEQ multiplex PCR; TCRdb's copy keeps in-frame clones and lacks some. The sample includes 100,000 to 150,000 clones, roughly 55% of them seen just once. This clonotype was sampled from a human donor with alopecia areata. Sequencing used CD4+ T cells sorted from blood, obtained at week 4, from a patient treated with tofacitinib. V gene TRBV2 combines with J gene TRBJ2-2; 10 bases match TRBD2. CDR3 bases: TGTGCCAGCAGTGTTAGCGGGGGGTATACCACCGGGGAGCTGTTTTTT. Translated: CASSVSGGYTTGELFF.